These 18 T cell receptor beta chains originate from one sample sequenced in a study of CD8 T cells in Susac syndrome. Random-hexamer reverse transcription was applied to roughly 0.5 to 1 ug RNA. TCRdb redid the calling of the immunoSEQ multiplex PCR reads with MiXCR, one entry per CDR3 protein. Of fewer than 350,000 distinct CDR3 sequences listed, roughly 90% are singletons. The material sequenced was CD8+ T cells from PBMCs. The receptors originated from a human donor with multiple sclerosis.

The chain recombines TRBV29-1 with TRBJ2-1; D ambiguous. Germline V gene data show CDR1 as SQVTM and CDR2 as ANQGSEA. The CDR3 is 12 residues long. CDR3 residues: CSCSPLVDEQFF. In DNA, the CDR3 is TGCAGTTGTAGCCCTTTGGTCGATGAGCAGTTCTTC.

The V call is TRBV11-3, the J call TRBJ2-5; 13 nucleotides match TRBD2. Per the germline V gene, CDR1 is SGHNT and CDR2 is YENEEA. V was clipped by 4 bases and J by 5 bases; unmatched bases: 10. The CDR3 consists of 17 residues. This CDR3 reads CASSSRRTSGGQETQYF. In nucleotides, the CDR3 is TGTGCCAGCAGCTCGCGACGGACTAGCGGGGGCCAGGAGACCCAGTACTTC.

The sample holds a few counts of this clonotype. This CDR3 reads CASSLGAGNYNEQFF. In DNA, the CDR3 is TGTGCCAGCAGTTTGGGGGCAGGGAACTACAATGAGCAGTTCTTC. The rearrangement links TRBV27 to TRBJ2-1, with D possibly matching TRBD1 (6 bases). Germline CDR1 MNHEY, CDR2 SMNVEV (reference sequence). V was cut by 3 bases and J by 3 bases, with 12 bases left in between. The CDR3 is 15 amino acids.

The chain carries TRBV10-3 and TRBJ2-3; D may correspond to TRBD1 or TRBD2 (5 bases each). Germline values: CDR1 ENHRY, CDR2 SYGVKD. This CDR3 is 16 amino acids long. Trimming cost V 3 bases and J 8 bases, with 21 bases left between them. CDR3 amino acids: CAISEGTAGIGSTQYF. CDR3 DNA: TGTGCCATCAGTGAAGGGACCGCCGGAATAGGGAGTACGCAGTATTTT.

The chain carries TRBV7-8 and TRBJ2-7, with D tentatively TRBD1 (6 bases). Per germline, CDR1 SGHVS and CDR2 FQNEAQ. The CDR3 has 15 residues. Trimming removed 5 bases at V and 3 bases at J, with 17 bases between. CDR3 nucleotides: TGTGCCAGCAGCACCAAGCAAACAGGGTTCTACGAGCAGTACTTC. The encoded protein is CASSTKQTGFYEQYF.

V gene TRBV19 combines with J gene TRBJ2-2; 9 bases match TRBD2. Germline CDR1 and CDR2: LNHDA and SQIVND (reference sequence). V gave up 3 bases and J gave up 7 bases; unmatched junction bases: 6. There are 15 residues in the CDR3. The CDR3 sequence: CASSIDQREDGELFF. CDR3 coding DNA: TGTGCCAGTAGTATTGACCAGCGGGAGGACGGGGAGCTGTTTTTT.

The V and J genes are TRBV14 and TRBJ1-1; D uncertain. The CDR3 is 14 residues long. The V and J ends lost 2 bases and 0 bases respectively, with 7 bases between them. Germline V gene sequence: CDR1 SGHDN, CDR2 FVKESK. CDR3 residues: CASSQTSMNTEAFF. The CDR3 DNA reads as TGTGCCAGCAGCCAAACCTCCATGAACACTGAAGCTTTCTTT.

This clonotype was observed a few times. The CDR3 loop reads CASSYRTGEKLFF. CDR3 nucleotide sequence: TGTGCCAGCAGTTACAGGACTGGGGAAAAACTGTTTTTT. J is TRBJ1-4 and V is TRBV6-5, with no clear D. The CDR3 runs 13 residues. The germline V and J ends were trimmed by 2 bases and 8 bases, with 9 bases remaining between them. Germline lookup yields CDR1 MNHEY and CDR2 SVGAGI.

V gene TRBV7-2 combines with J gene TRBJ2-7; D is perhaps TRBD1 (6 bases). This CDR3 region has 15 residues. With 1 base removed from V and 2 bases from J, the gap between germline ends came to 12 bases. Germline CDR1 reads SGHTA; CDR2 reads FQGNSA. The DNA of the CDR3 is TGTGCCAGCAGCTTAGTCCCAGGGGCCCCCTACGAGCAGTACTTC. This translates into CASSLVPGAPYEQYF.

This clonotype was picked up one time. The chain links TRBV6-2 or TRBV6-3 to TRBJ2-3; D unclear. This CDR3 is built from 12 residues. V lost 0 bases to trimming and J lost 5 bases, with 3 bases between them. The germline gives CDR1 MNHEY, CDR2 SVGEGT. The CDR3 bases are TGTGCCAGCAGTTACTCGCGAGATACGCAGTATTTT. Its protein is CASSYSRDTQYF.

The V call is TRBV5-4, the J call TRBJ2-5; 8 bases map to TRBD2. Germline V gene data show CDR1 as SGHNT and CDR2 as YYREEE (reference sequence). V lost 0 bases, J lost 2 bases, and 6 bases stayed unmatched. The CDR3 runs to 16 residues. In DNA, the CDR3 is TGTGCCAGCAGCTTGGAACGGGGGGGAGCTCAAGAGACCCAGTACTTC. It codes for CASSLERGGAQETQYF.

About this clonotype: At one end the junction does not follow the germline gene, possibly because of a read error. V and J are TRBV7-7 and TRBJ2-1, with TRBD2 matching 15 bases. Per the germline V gene, CDR1 is SSHAT and CDR2 is FNYEAQ (reference sequence). CDR3 size: 16 residues. This CDR3 is CASSLRTSGGDNEQFF. Written as DNA, the CDR3 is TGTGCTAGCAGCCTCCGGACTAGCGGGGGGGACAATGAGCAGTTCTTC.

V is TRBV6-2 or TRBV6-3 and J is TRBJ2-1; 12 positions match TRBD2. The CDR3 runs to 14 residues. CDR1 MNHEY and CDR2 SVGEGT come from the germline V gene. The trim removed 7 bases at V and 8 bases at J, leaving 6 bases unmatched. The CDR3 DNA reads as TGTGCCAGCAACCTAGCGGGGGGGCGCGATGAGCAGTTCTTC. Translation gives CASNLAGGRDEQFF.

The chain joins TRBV12-3 or TRBV12-4 to TRBJ1-6; D not certain. The V gene lost 1 base and the J gene lost 14 bases, with 9 bases spanning the gap. The CDR3 has 12 amino acids. The CDR3 here is CASSLDEATLHF. The CDR3 DNA reads as TGTGCCAGCAGTTTAGATGAGGCAACCCTCCACTTT.

The V and J genes are TRBV5-4 and TRBJ1-1; no firm D call. V was pared by 1 base and J by 6 bases, with 7 bases between. The CDR3 runs 12 residues. CDR1 is SGHNT and CDR2 is YYREEE in the germline V gene (reference sequence). The CDR3 DNA reads TGTGCCAGCAGCTTGTTCGGGTCTGAAGCTTTCTTT. Translating it yields CASSLFGSEAFF.

The V gene is TRBV4-1, the J gene TRBJ2-7; D is perhaps TRBD1 or TRBD2 (5 bases each). The length of the CDR3 is 16 residues. CDR1 MGHRA and CDR2 YSYEKL come from the germline V gene. The ends were cut back, 4 bases at V and 3 bases at J, with 19 bases in the middle. The CDR3 here is CASSPWDGIGGYEQYF. The CDR3 DNA reads TGCGCCAGCAGCCCTTGGGACGGGATCGGTGGCTACGAGCAGTACTTC.

The chain's CDR3 is CASTPYSGTDTQYF. DNA for the CDR3: TGTGCCAGCACCCCCTACAGTGGCACAGATACGCAGTATTTT. The chain links TRBV12-3 or TRBV12-4 to TRBJ2-3; D not certain. V was clipped by 7 bases and J by 1 base, with 12 bases between them. This CDR3 is 14 amino acids long.

The chain recombines TRBV6-2 or TRBV6-3 with TRBJ2-1; D is ambiguous. The V gene's germline CDR1 is MNHEY and CDR2 SVGEGT. The CDR3 sequence is 13 residues long. The germline V and J ends were trimmed by 5 bases and 7 bases, with 12 bases remaining between them. CDR3 coding DNA: TGTGCCAGCAGTGAGTTTGACTGGAATGAGCAGTTCTTC. This translates into CASSEFDWNEQFF.